This TCR beta chain was sequenced during a study of shared clonotypes between healthy human individuals. Study-wide points: Generally, naive subsets came out with larger estimated richness than memory subsets.

Cells designated naive CD8 were CD45RO-negative and were positively selected for CCR7, with terminally differentiated effector memory CD45RA+ cells excluded. The CDR3 has 15 amino acids. Trimming took off 1 base at V and 5 bases at J, with 14 bases between the two ends. Germline values: CDR1 SGHVS, CDR2 FNYEAQ. Using immunoSEQ multiplex PCR, the repertoire was profiled, and TCRdb retains in-frame clones only, with some absent. Seen here are about 2 million clones, about 94% observed once, and the top ten hold about 1.1%. In its sample, this clone was seen once. Its antigen is undetermined. The source material was naive CD8+ T cells sorted from blood. This clonotype was obtained from a man aged 18 to 29 in good health. The chain combines TRBV7-6 with TRBJ1-1; D is possibly TRBD1 (5 bases). CDR3 amino acids: CASSLVVGGKTEAFF. CDR3 nucleotide sequence: TGTGCCAGCAGCTTAGTTGTCGGGGGGAAAACTGAAGCTTTCTTT.